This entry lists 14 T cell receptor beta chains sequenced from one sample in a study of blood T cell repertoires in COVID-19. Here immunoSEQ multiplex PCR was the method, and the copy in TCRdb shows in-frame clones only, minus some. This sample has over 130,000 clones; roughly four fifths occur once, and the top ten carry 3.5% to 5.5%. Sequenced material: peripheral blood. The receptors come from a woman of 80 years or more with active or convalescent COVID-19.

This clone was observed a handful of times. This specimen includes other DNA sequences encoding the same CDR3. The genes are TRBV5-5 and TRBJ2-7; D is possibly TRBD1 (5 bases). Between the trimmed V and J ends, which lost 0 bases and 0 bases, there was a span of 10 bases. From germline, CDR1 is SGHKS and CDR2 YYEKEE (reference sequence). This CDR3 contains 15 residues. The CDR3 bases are TGTGCCAGCAGCTTGGCCGACAGAGTCTCCTACGAGCAGTACTTC. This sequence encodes CASSLADRVSYEQYF.

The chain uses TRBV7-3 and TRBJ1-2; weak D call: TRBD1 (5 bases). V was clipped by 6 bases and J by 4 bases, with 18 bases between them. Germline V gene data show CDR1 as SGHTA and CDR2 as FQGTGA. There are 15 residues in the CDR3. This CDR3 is CASRLQGGAAYGYTF. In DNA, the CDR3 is TGTGCCAGCAGACTTCAGGGAGGCGCGGCCTATGGCTACACCTTC.

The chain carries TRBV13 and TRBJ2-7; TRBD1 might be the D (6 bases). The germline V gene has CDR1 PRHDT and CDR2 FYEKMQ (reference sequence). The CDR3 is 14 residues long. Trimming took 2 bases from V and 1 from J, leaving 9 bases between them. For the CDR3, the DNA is TGTGCCAGCAGCTTAACAGGGTATTCCTACGAGCAGTACTTC. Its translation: CASSLTGYSYEQYF.

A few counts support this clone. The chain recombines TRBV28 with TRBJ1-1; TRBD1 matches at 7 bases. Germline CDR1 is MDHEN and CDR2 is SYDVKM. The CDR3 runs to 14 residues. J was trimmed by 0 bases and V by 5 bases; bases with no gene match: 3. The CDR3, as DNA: TGTGCCAGCAGTCCAGGACAGGTGAACACTGAAGCTTTCTTT. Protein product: CASSPGQVNTEAFF.

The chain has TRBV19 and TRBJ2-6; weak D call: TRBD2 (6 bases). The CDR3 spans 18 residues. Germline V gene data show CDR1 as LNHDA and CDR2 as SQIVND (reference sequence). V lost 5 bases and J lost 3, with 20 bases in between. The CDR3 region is CASSPRGLRIGGANVLTF. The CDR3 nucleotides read TGTGCCAGTAGTCCCCGGGGGTTGAGGATTGGTGGGGCCAACGTCCTGACTTTC. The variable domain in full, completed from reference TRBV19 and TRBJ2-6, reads DGGITQSPKYLFRKEGQNVTLSCEQNLNHDAMYWYRQDPGQGLRLIYYSQIVNDFQKGDIAEGYSVSREKKESFPLTVTSAQKNPTAFYLCASSPRGLRIGGANVLTFGAGSRLTVL.

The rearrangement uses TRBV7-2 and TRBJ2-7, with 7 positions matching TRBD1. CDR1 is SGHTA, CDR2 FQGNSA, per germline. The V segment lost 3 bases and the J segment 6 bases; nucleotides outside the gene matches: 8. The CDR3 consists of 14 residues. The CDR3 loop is CASSFPGQTTEQYF. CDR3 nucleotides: TGTGCCAGCAGCTTCCCGGGACAGACTACCGAGCAGTACTTC.

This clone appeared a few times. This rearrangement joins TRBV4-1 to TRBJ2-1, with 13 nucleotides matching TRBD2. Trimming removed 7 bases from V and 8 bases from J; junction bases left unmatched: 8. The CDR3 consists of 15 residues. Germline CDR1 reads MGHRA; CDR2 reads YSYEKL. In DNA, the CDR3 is TGCGCCAGCACCCGAACTAGCGGGGGGGCAGATGAGCAGTTCTTC. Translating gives CASTRTSGGADEQFF.

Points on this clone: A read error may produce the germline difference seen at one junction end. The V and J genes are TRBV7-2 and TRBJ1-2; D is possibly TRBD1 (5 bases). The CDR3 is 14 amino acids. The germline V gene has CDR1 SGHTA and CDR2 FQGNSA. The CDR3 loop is CASSLAIFGVGEAF. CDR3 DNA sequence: TGTGCCAGCAGCTTAGCTATCTTTGGCGTAGGGGAGGCCTTC.

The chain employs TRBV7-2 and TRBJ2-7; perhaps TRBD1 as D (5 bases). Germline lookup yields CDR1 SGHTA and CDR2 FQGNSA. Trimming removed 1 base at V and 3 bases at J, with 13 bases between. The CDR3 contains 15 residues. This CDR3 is CASSLGTGKNYEQYF. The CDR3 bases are TGTGCCAGCAGCTTAGGCACAGGAAAAAACTACGAGCAGTACTTC.

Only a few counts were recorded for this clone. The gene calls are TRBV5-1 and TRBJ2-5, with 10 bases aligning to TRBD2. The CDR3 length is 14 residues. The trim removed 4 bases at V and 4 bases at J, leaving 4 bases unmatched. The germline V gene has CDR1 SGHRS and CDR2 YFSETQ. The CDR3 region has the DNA TGCGCCAGCAGCCAAGCGGGGGGGCGAGAGACCCAGTACTTC. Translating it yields CASSQAGGRETQYF.

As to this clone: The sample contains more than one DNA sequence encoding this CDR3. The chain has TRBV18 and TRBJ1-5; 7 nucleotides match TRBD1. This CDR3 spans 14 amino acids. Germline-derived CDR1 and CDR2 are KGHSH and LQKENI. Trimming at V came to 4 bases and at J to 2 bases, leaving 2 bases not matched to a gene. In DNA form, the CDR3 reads TGTGCCAGCTCACTTGGACAGGGCAATCAGCCCCAGCATTTT. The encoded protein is CASSLGQGNQPQHF.

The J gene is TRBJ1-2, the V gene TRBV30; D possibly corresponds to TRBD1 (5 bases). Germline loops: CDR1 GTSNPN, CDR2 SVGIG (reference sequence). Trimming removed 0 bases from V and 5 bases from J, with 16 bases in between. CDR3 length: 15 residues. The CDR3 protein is CAWSVKGRVEYGYTF. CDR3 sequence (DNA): TGTGCCTGGAGTGTAAAGGGCAGGGTGGAATATGGCTACACCTTC.

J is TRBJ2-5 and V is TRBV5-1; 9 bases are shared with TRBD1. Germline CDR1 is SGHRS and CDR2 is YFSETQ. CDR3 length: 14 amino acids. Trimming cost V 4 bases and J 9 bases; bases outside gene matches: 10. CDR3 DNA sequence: TGCGCCAGCAGCATGATCCGGGACAGGGATGCCCAGTACTTC. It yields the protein CASSMIRDRDAQYF.

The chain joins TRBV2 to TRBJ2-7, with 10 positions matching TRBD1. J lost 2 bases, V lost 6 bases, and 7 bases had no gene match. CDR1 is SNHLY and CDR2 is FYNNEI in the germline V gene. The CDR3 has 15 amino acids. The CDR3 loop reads CASRATGTGAYEQYF. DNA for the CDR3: TGTGCCAGCAGGGCCACCGGGACAGGGGCCTACGAGCAGTACTTC.